This T cell receptor (beta chain) originates from a study of human T cells and chemical hapten exposure. At the level of the study: Minor pooled library volume differences mainly drove per-sample TCR yield variation.

V was clipped by 6 bases and J by 5 bases, with 11 bases between them. The CDR3 spans 13 residues. Germline V lookup: CDR1 MNHEY, CDR2 SVGEGT. Individual cDNA molecules each carried unique molecular identifiers attached by the library. Original processing notes: 96,000 or so TCRs per sample was the median, with a range of roughly 23,224 to 750,000. TCRdb called the RACE reads again in MiXCR, with one record for every CDR3 protein. The V and J calls were not made by the authors but by TCRdb's processing. The profile covers some 91,000 distinct CDR3 sequences, with roughly 12% appearing a single time and approximately 2.1% taken by the ten largest. Documented time point: patch test 1, 2 weeks after DPC sensitization. As to treatment: therapeutic diphenylcyclopropenone sensitization with weekly scalp DPC.

This sequence originates from a middle-aged woman with alopecia areata. Some clones in this sample may be carry-over from other donors' samples. The rearrangement links TRBV6-2 or TRBV6-3 to TRBJ2-1; D is ambiguous. Sample: whole blood, taken in connection with sensitization to the hapten diphenylcyclopropenone (DPC). The CDR3 sequence is CASSYRVNNEQFF. The CDR3 DNA reads as TGTGCCAGCAGCTACCGGGTAAACAATGAGCAGTTCTTC.